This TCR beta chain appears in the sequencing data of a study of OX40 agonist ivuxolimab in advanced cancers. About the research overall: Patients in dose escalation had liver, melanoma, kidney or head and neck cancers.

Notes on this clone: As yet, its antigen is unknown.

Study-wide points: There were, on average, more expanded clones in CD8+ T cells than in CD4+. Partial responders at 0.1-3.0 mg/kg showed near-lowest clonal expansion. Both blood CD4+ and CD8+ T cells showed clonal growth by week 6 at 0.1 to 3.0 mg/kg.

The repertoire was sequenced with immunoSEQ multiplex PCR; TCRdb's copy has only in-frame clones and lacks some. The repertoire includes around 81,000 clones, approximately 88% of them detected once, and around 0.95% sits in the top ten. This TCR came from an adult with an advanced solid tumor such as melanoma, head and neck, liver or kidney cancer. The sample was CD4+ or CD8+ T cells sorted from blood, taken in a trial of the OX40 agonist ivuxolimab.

Here the CDR3 reads CASSLELGGGGETQYF. The CDR3 bases are TGTGCCAGCAGCTTGGAATTGGGAGGTGGGGGGGAGACCCAGTACTTC. The chain carries TRBV5-5 and TRBJ2-5, with D possibly being TRBD2 (6 bases). V was shortened by 0 bases and J by 5 bases, with 17 bases between the two germline ends. Per the germline V gene, CDR1 is SGHKS and CDR2 is YYEKEE (reference sequence). CDR3 size: 16 residues.